This is a list of T cell receptor beta chains from one sample in a study of T cells after yellow fever vaccination. In TCRdb, the 5' RACE reads were re-called with MiXCR into one record per CDR3 protein. This table has around 590,000 distinct CDR3 sequences, 9% to 15% appearing once. The sequences come from PBMCs, collected on the day of the yellow fever booster vaccination. These receptor sequences come from a man aged 25-45 years who received the YFV17D yellow fever vaccine. CDR3s include the opening cysteine and the closing phenylalanine or tryptophan. Each record gives: CDR3 DNA, CDR3 protein, V gene, clone size, D gene, J gene. A D gene is named only where the DNA matches it firmly. Clone size appears in some rows only: once, few, many, or a class for an expanded clone.

CDR3nt: TGTGCCAGCAGCGTAGGCACTCTGAACACCGGGGAGCTGTTTTTT
CDR3aa: CASSVGTLNTGELFF
v_gene: TRBV9
abundance: few
d_gene: -
j_gene: TRBJ2-2

CDR3nt: TGTGCCAGTAGTATAGCCCAGACCGTAAAGCAGTACTTC
CDR3aa: CASSIAQTVKQYF
v_gene: TRBV19
abundance: -
d_gene: -
j_gene: TRBJ2-7

CDR3nt: TGTGCCAGCAGGAAGGGACTAGCCGGCCTCTACGAGCAGTACTTC
CDR3aa: CASRKGLAGLYEQYF
v_gene: TRBV7-2
abundance: -
d_gene: TRBD2
j_gene: TRBJ2-7

CDR3nt: TGTGCCAGCAGGGGCTCGGATAGCACCATATATTTT
CDR3aa: CASRGSDSTIYF
v_gene: TRBV12-3/TRBV12-4
abundance: many
d_gene: -
j_gene: TRBJ1-3

CDR3nt: TGTGCCATCAGGGACAGGACTATCTCCTACGAGCAGTACTTC
CDR3aa: CAIRDRTISYEQYF
v_gene: TRBV10-3
abundance: -
d_gene: -
j_gene: TRBJ2-7

CDR3nt: TGTGCCATGAGCACCGGGCGCCTCTACAATGAGCAGTTCTTC
CDR3aa: CAMSTGRLYNEQFF
v_gene: TRBV7-9
abundance: -
d_gene: -
j_gene: TRBJ2-1

CDR3nt: TGTGCCAGCAGCCCGACCCGGGACTCCTTTAATGAAAAACTGTTTTTT
CDR3aa: CASSPTRDSFNEKLFF
v_gene: TRBV3-1
abundance: few
d_gene: -
j_gene: TRBJ1-4

CDR3nt: TGCAGCGTTGTTGGAAAGGGGCCTAACTATGGCTACACCTTC
CDR3aa: CSVVGKGPNYGYTF
v_gene: TRBV29-1
abundance: -
d_gene: -
j_gene: TRBJ1-2

CDR3nt: TGCAGTGCCTCCGGGACTAACACAGATACGCAGTATTTT
CDR3aa: CSASGTNTDTQYF
v_gene: TRBV20-1
abundance: few
d_gene: TRBD2
j_gene: TRBJ2-3

CDR3nt: TGTGCCAGCAGAAGGACGGCTGGGGAGACGCAGTATTTT
CDR3aa: CASRRTAGETQYF
v_gene: TRBV5-8
abundance: few
d_gene: -
j_gene: TRBJ2-3

CDR3nt: TGCAGTGCCCCATCCAGGCCTAGCGGGGTAAGAAATGAGCAGTTCTTC
CDR3aa: CSAPSRPSGVRNEQFF
v_gene: TRBV20-1
abundance: -
d_gene: TRBD2
j_gene: TRBJ2-1

CDR3nt: TGCAGCGCCCTGACCGCTGAAGCTTTCTTT
CDR3aa: CSALTAEAFF
v_gene: TRBV29-1
abundance: few
d_gene: -
j_gene: TRBJ1-1

CDR3nt: TGCAGCGTCCGGGAGGGGAGTTACGAGCAGTACTTC
CDR3aa: CSVREGSYEQYF
v_gene: TRBV29-1
abundance: few
d_gene: TRBD2
j_gene: TRBJ2-7

CDR3nt: TGTGCCAGCAGTTACAGGGCTAGCGGGATCTACGAGCAGTACTTC
CDR3aa: CASSYRASGIYEQYF
v_gene: TRBV6-5
abundance: few
d_gene: TRBD2
j_gene: TRBJ2-7

CDR3nt: TGTGCCAGCAGCCAAGACCACAGTGACACTGAAGCTTTCTTT
CDR3aa: CASSQDHSDTEAFF
v_gene: TRBV4-2
abundance: few
d_gene: -
j_gene: TRBJ1-1

CDR3nt: TGTGCCAGCAGCTTAATCAGAGGGACAGAGAACTCTGGGGCCAACGTCCTGACTTTC
CDR3aa: CASSLIRGTENSGANVLTF
v_gene: TRBV11-1
abundance: -
d_gene: TRBD1
j_gene: TRBJ2-6

CDR3nt: TGTGCCTCCAAAGGACACAATGAGCAGTTCTTC
CDR3aa: CASKGHNEQFF
v_gene: TRBV10-3
abundance: -
d_gene: -
j_gene: TRBJ2-1

CDR3nt: TGTGCCAGCAGCCCAGAGGTTGGACTAGCGATCTACGAGCAGTACTTC
CDR3aa: CASSPEVGLAIYEQYF
v_gene: TRBV7-2
abundance: few
d_gene: TRBD2
j_gene: TRBJ2-7